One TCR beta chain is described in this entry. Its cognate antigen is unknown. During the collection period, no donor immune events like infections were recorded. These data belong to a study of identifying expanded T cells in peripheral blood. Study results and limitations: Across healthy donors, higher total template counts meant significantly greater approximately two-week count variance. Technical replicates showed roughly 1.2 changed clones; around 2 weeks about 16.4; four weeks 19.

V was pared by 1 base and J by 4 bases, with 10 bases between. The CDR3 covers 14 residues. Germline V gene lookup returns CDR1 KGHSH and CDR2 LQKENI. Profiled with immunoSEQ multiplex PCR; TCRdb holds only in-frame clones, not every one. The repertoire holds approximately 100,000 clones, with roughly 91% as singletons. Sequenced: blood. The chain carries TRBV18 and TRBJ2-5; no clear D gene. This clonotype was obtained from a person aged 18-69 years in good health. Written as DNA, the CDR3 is TGTGCCAGCTCACCACGGTTAGAAGGAGAGACCCAGTACTTC. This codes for CASSPRLEGETQYF.